This TCR beta chain was observed in a study of blood T cell repertoires in COVID-19. Study information: Samples of COVID-19 (acute and convalescent) were obtained from the United States, Italy and Spain.

This CDR3 is built from 12 residues. Germline V lookup: CDR1 MDHEN, CDR2 SYDVKM. Here immunoSEQ multiplex PCR was the method, and the copy in TCRdb shows in-frame clones only, minus some. Of a few hundred thousand clones listed, around 88% are singletons. With respect to this clone: Mismatch with germline at one junction end may stem from a read error.

The sequenced material came from peripheral blood. The rearrangement joins TRBV28 to TRBJ1-5; TRBD1 is a possible D gene (5 bases). The source is a woman in her fifties or sixties with acute or convalescent COVID-19. CDR3 amino acids: CASSLRLTAPNF. The CDR3 coding sequence is TGTGCCAGCAGTTTGCGACTGACAGCCCCGAATTTT.